The clone carrying this T cell receptor (beta chain) was recorded at least ten times. Its target is unknown. The data are from a study of regulatory T cells in long-lasting Graves disease. This CDR3 is built from 14 residues. CDR1 is MNHEY, CDR2 SMNVEV, per germline (reference sequence). V shed 2 bases and J shed 4 bases, with 11 bases lying between them. Construction of TCR beta libraries relied on iRepertoire HTBI primers and on Arm-PCR targeting CDR3 regions. MiXCR was run by TCRdb on the multiplex PCR reads, yielding one entry per CDR3 protein. Of under 800,000 distinct CDR3 sequences listed, roughly 15% are singletons. Study-wide points: Persistent disease showed a preference for TRBV28, TRBJ1-2 and TRBJ2-5. The TCR repertoire of persistent Graves' patients was less diverse than that of newly diagnosed ones. Blood alone, not thyroid tissue, was studied.

This sample's time point: newly diagnosed GD, antithyroid drugs for less than 3 months. RNA from PBMCs was the source of the TCR library. Another study also made use of these data, one on T cells in Graves' hyperthyroidism and ophthalmopathy.

The J gene is TRBJ2-5, the V gene TRBV27, with D uncertain. Sequencing used peripheral blood mononuclear cells (PBMCs), obtained at new diagnosis, from a patient treated with antithyroid drugs. The receptor comes from a woman aged 25 to 45 with Graves disease. For the CDR3, the DNA is TGTGCCAGCAGTTTAACCCCCCGAGGAGAGACCCAGTACTTC. It translates to CASSLTPRGETQYF.